This T cell receptor (beta chain) was observed in a study of cytomegalovirus exposure and HLA in healthy donors. Germline loops: CDR1 SGDLS, CDR2 YYNGEE. Trimming cost V 4 bases and J 9 bases, with 17 bases left between them. The CDR3 loop spans 14 amino acids. In the PCR, 60 Vbeta and 13 Jbeta primers were used. Profiling relied on immunoSEQ multiplex PCR, and the TCRdb table lists in-frame clones only, not all of them. The sample holds roughly 170,000 clones, over 60% seen once. The J gene is TRBJ2-1, the V gene TRBV9; a weak D match, TRBD2 (6 bases). This receptor was identified in a girl aged 5-17 years in good health and CMV-seronegative. Sequencing used PBMCs. CDR3: CASSSRDWPIEQFF. As DNA, the CDR3 is TGTGCCAGCAGCTCCCGGGACTGGCCCATTGAGCAGTTCTTC.